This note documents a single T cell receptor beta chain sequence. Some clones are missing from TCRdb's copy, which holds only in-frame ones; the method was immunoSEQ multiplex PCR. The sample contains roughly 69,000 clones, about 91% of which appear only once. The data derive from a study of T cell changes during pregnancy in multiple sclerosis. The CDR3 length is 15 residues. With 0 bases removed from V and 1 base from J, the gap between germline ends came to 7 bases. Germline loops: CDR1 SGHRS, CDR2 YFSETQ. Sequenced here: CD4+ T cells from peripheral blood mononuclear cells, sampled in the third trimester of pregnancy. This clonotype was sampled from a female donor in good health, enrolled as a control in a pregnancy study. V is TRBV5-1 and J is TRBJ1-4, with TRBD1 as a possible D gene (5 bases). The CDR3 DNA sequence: TGCGCCAGCAGCTTGGGAAGGGGAACTAATGAAAAACTGTTTTTT. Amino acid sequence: CASSLGRGTNEKLFF. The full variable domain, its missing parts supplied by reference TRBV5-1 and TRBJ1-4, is KAGVTQTPRYLIKTRGQQVTLSCSPISGHRSVSWYQQTPGQGLQFLFEYFSETQRNKGNFPGRFSGRQFSNSRSEMNVSTLELGDSALYLCASSLGRGTNEKLFFGSGTQLSVL.